What follows are 9 T cell receptor beta chains derived from one specimen sequenced in a study of response to subunit inactivated influenza vaccine. TCRdb reprocessed the RT-PCR reads with MiXCR, giving one entry per CDR3 protein. Of 450,000 to 550,000 distinct CDR3 sequences in the sample, about 25% are singletons; the top ten hold around 2%. The material was CD4+ T cells sorted from PBMCs, obtained more than 4 days after vaccination. Receptors were obtained from a man aged 45 to 65 who received an inactivated influenza vaccine.

V gene TRBV5-6 combines with J gene TRBJ2-3; TRBD1 might be the D (6 bases). Deletions cut 4 bases from V and 0 bases from J, with 9 bases between. From germline, CDR1 is SGHDT and CDR2 YYEEEE. CDR3 length equals 14 residues. The CDR3 spells CASSGGGSTDTQYF. DNA of the CDR3: TGTGCCAGCAGCGGGGGCGGGAGCACAGATACGCAGTATTTT. Complete variable domain (other parts from reference TRBV5-6 and TRBJ2-3): DAGVTQSPTHLIKTRGQQVTLRCSPKSGHDTVSWYQQALGQGPQFIFQYYEEEERQRGNFPDRFSGHQFPNYSSELNVNALLLGDSALYLCASSGGGSTDTQYFGPGTRLTVL.

The sample holds many counts of this clonotype. The chain uses TRBV5-1 and TRBJ1-2, with unresolved D. The CDR3 contains 13 residues. Germline V CDR1 and CDR2: SGHRS, YFSETQ. The V gene lost 0 bases and the J gene lost 3 bases, with 6 bases spanning the gap. The CDR3, as DNA: TGCGCCAGCAGCTTGGCCTTCGACTATGGCTACACCTTC. Protein: CASSLAFDYGYTF.

This clonotype has only a few counts. This chain connects TRBV29-1 to TRBJ2-1; TRBD2 aligns across 8 bases. V lost 6 bases and J lost 4; bases outside the gene matches: 8. Germline V gives CDR1 SQVTM, CDR2 ANQGSEA. The CDR3 totals 14 residues. The CDR3 loop reads CSVAGGEAYNEQFF. Written as DNA, the CDR3 is TGCAGCGTCGCCGGGGGGGAAGCTTACAATGAGCAGTTCTTC.

The chain joins TRBV4-1 to TRBJ2-7; a weak D match, TRBD2 (5 bases). Trimming cost V 0 bases and J 9 bases, with 15 bases left between them. The CDR3 extends over 14 amino acids. In germline, CDR1 is MGHRA, CDR2 YSYEKL. CDR3 protein: CASSQDRGIWVQYF. CDR3 sequence (DNA): TGCGCCAGCAGCCAAGATCGAGGGATCTGGGTGCAGTACTTC.

The V call is TRBV5-1, the J call TRBJ2-5; the D gene is possibly TRBD1 (6 bases). Germline values: CDR1 SGHRS, CDR2 YFSETQ. V gave up 4 bases and J gave up 2 bases, with 15 bases separating them. This CDR3 region has 15 residues. The CDR3 DNA sequence: TGCGCCAGCAGCCCGGGACAACAGAGGCAAGAGACCCAGTACTTC. Translating gives CASSPGQQRQETQYF.

This clonotype was counted only a few times. The CDR3 bases are TGTGCCAGCAGCCCGAAGCGACAGGGGGCAGATACGCAGTATTTT. It codes for CASSPKRQGADTQYF. J is TRBJ2-3 and V is TRBV7-6, with TRBD1 identical over 9 bases. V shed 5 bases, J shed 4 bases, and the junction held 7 bases outside the gene matches. The germline gives CDR1 SGHVS, CDR2 FNYEAQ. The CDR3 spans 15 residues.

The genes are TRBV7-2 and TRBJ1-5; D might be TRBD1 (5 bases). CDR1 SGHTA and CDR2 FQGNSA come from the germline V gene. The CDR3 spans 14 residues. V shed 5 bases and J shed 3 bases, with 11 bases lying between them. CDR3 DNA sequence: TGTGCCAGCAGCCACGGGACGGCCAATCAGCCCCAGCATTTT. Translating gives CASSHGTANQPQHF.

Only a few counts were recorded for this clonotype. This chain joins TRBV20-1 and TRBJ1-1; D might be TRBD1 (6 bases). The CDR3 covers 13 residues. Trimming took 3 bases from V and 5 from J, leaving 13 bases between them. Germline V CDR1 and CDR2: DFQATT, SNEGSKA (reference sequence). CDR3 DNA: TGCAGTGCTAGTTCGGGGGCCAGAACTGAAGCTTTCTTT. Translating gives CSASSGARTEAFF.

This rearrangement joins TRBV6-2 or TRBV6-3 to TRBJ1-5; the match to TRBD1 covers 9 bases. The CDR3 is 14 residues long. V dropped 6 bases and J dropped 5; count of bases not matched to a gene: 5. Germline V lookup: CDR1 MNHEY, CDR2 SVGEGT. CDR3 sequence reads: CASSMGQGYQPQHF. CDR3 nucleotide sequence: TGTGCCAGCAGCATGGGACAGGGTTATCAGCCCCAGCATTTT.